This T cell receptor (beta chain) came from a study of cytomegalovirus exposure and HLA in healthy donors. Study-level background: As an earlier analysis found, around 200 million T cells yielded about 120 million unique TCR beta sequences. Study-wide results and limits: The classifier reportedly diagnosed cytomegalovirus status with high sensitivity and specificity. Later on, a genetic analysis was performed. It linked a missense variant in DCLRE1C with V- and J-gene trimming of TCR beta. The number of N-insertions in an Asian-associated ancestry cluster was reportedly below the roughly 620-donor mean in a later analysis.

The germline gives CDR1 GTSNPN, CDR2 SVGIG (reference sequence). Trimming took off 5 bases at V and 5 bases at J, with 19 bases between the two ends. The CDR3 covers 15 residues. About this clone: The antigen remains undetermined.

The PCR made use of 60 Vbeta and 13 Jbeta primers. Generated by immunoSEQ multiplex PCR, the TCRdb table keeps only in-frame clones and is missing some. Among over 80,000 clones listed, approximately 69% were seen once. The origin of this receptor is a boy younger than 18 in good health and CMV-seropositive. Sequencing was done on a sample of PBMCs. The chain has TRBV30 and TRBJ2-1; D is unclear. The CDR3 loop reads CAWALPTGLDNEQFF. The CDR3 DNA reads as TGTGCCTGGGCTCTCCCGACGGGTTTAGACAATGAGCAGTTCTTC.